This T cell receptor (beta chain) stems from a study of CD8 T cells in Susac syndrome. A quantity of roughly 0.5 to 1 ug RNA underwent reverse transcription using random hexamers. Multiplex immunoSEQ PCR targeted 54 Vbeta and 13 Jbeta TCR beta segments. TCRdb re-called the immunoSEQ multiplex PCR reads with MiXCR, one entry per CDR3 protein. The data contain 120,000 or so distinct CDR3 sequences, just under 95% of them singletons. Recently defined diagnostic criteria classed the Susac syndrome patients as definite or probable. Trimming cost V 3 bases and J 1 base, with 15 bases left between them. The CDR3 length is 16 residues. Germline V gene lookup returns CDR1 SEHNR and CDR2 FQNEAQ (reference sequence). The study, taken as a whole, reports: Clonal CD8+ expansion in Susac was highest in TEMRA cells and active patients.

With respect to this clonotype: The target antigen is unknown.

Sequencing input: CD8+ T cells from PBMCs. The rearrangement uses TRBV7-9 and TRBJ2-5, with D possibly being TRBD1 (5 bases). The sequence came from a human donor with Susac syndrome. CDR3 sequence reads: CASSFLGKGIQETQYF. The DNA of the CDR3 is TGTGCCAGCAGCTTCCTCGGCAAGGGGATCCAAGAGACCCAGTACTTC.